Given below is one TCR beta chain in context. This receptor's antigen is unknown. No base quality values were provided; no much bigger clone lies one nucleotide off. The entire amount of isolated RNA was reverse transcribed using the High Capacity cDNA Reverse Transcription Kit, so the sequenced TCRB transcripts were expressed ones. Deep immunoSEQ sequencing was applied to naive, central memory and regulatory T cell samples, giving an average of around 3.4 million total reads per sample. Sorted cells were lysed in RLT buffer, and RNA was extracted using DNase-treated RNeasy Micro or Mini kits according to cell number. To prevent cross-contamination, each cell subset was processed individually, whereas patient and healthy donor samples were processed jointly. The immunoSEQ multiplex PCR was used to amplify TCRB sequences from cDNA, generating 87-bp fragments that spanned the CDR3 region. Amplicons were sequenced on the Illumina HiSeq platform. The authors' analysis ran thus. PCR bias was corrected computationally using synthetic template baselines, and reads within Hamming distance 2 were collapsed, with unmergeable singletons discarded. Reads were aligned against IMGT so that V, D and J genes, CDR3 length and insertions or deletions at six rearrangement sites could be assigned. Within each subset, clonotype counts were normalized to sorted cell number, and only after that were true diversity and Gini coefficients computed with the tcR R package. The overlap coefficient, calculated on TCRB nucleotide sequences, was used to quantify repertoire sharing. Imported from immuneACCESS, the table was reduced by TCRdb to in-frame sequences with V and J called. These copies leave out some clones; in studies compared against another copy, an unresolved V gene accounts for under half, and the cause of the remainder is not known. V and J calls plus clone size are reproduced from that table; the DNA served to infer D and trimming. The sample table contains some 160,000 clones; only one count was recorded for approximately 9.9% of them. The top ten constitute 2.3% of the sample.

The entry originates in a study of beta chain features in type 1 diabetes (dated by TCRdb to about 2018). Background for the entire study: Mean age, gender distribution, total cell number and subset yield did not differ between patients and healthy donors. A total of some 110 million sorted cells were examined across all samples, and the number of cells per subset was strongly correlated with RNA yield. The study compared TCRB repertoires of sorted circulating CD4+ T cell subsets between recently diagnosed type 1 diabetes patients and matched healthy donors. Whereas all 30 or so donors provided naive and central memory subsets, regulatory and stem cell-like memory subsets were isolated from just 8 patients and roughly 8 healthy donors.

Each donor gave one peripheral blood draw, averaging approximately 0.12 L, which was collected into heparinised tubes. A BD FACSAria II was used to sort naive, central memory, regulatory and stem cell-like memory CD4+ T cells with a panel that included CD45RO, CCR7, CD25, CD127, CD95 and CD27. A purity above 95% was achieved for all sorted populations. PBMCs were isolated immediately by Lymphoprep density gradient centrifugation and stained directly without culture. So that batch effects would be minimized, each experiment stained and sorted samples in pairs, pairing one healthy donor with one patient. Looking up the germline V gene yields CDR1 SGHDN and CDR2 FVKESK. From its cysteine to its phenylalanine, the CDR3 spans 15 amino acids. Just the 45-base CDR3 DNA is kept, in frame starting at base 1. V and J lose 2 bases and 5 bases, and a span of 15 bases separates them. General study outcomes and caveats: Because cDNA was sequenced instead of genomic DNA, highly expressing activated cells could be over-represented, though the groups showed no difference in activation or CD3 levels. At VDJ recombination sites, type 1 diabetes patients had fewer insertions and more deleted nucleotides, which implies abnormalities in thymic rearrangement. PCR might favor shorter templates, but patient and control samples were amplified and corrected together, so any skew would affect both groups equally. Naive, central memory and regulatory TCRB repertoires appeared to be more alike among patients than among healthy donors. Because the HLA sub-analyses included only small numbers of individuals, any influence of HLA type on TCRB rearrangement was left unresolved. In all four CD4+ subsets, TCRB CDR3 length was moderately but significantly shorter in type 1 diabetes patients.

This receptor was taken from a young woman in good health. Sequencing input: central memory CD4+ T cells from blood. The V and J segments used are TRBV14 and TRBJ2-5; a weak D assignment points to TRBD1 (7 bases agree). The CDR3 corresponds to CASSQRQGGWETQYF. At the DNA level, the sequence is TGTGCCAGCAGCCAAAGACAGGGAGGATGGGAGACCCAGTACTTC.